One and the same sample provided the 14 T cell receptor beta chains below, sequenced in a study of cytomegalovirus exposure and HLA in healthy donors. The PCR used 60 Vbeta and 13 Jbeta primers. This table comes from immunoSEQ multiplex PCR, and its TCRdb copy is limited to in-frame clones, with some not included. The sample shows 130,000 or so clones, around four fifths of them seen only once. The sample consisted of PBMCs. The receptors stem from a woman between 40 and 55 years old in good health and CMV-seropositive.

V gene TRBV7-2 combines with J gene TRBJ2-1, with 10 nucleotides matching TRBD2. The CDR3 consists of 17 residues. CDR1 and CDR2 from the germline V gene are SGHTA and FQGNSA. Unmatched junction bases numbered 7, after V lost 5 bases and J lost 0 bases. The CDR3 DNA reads TGTGCCAGCAGCCGGACTAGCGGCCCTAGCTCCTACAATGAGCAGTTCTTC. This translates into CASSRTSGPSSYNEQFF.

The CDR3 is CASSQGSQGVISLFF. In DNA, the CDR3 is TGCGCCAGCAGCCAAGGCTCACAGGGAGTCATCTCACTGTTTTTT. The J gene is TRBJ1-4, the V gene TRBV4-1; D may be TRBD1 (6 bases). Germline V gene lookup returns CDR1 MGHRA and CDR2 YSYEKL. Trimming removed 1 base at V and 13 bases at J, with 19 bases between. The length of the CDR3 is 15 residues.

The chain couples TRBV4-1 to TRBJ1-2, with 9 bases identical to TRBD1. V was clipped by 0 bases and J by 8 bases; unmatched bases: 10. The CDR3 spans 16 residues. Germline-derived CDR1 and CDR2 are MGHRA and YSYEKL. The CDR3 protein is CASSQDETGTGKGYTF. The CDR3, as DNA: TGCGCCAGCAGCCAAGATGAAACTGGGACAGGGAAAGGCTACACCTTC.

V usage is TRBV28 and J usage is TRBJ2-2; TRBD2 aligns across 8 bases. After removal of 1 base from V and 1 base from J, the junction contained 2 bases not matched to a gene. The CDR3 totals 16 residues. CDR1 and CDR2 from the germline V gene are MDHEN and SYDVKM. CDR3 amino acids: CASSLSTSENTGELFF. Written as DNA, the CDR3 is TGTGCCAGCAGTTTATCGACTAGCGAGAACACCGGGGAGCTGTTTTTT. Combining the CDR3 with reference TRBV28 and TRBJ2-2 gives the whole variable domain DVKVTQSSRYLVKRTGEKVFLECVQDMDHENMFWYRQDPGLGLRLIYFSYDVKMKEKGDIPEGYSVSREKKERFSLILESASTNQTSMYLCASSLSTSENTGELFFGEGSRLTVL.

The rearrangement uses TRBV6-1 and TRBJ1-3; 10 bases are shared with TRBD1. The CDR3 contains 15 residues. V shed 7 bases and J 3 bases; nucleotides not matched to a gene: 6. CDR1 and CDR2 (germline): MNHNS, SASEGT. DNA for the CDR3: TGTGCCAGCAAAAACGACAGGGGGCTTGGAAACACCATATATTTT. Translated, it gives CASKNDRGLGNTIYF.

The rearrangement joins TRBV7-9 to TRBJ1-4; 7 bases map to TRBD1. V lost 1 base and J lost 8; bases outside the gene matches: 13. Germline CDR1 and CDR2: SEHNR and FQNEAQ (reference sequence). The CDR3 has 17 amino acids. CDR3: CASSLGFSTGSSEKLFF. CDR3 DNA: TGTGCCAGCAGCTTAGGGTTCTCGACAGGGAGTTCCGAAAAACTGTTTTTT.

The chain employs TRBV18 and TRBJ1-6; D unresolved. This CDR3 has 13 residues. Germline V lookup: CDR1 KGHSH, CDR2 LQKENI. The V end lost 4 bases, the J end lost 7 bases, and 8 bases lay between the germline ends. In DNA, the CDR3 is TGTGCCAGCTCACACGGTGAGAATTCACCCCTCCACTTT. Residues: CASSHGENSPLHF.

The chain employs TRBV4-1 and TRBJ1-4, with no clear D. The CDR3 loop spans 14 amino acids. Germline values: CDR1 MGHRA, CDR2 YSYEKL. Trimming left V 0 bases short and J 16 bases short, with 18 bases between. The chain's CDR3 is CASSQDEQVVGRFF. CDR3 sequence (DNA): TGCGCCAGCAGCCAAGATGAGCAGGTCGTCGGTCGGTTTTTT.

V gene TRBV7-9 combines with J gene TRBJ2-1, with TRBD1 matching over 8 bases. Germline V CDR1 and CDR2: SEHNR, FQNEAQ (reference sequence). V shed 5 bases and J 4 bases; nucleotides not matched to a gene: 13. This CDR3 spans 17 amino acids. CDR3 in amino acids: CASSPSRTGTIYNEQFF. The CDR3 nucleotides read TGTGCCAGCAGCCCCTCCCGGACAGGGACGATATACAATGAGCAGTTCTTC. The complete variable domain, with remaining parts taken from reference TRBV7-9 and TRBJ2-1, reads DTGVSQNPRHKITKRGQNVTFRCDPISEHNRLYWYRQTLGQGPEFLTYFQNEAQLEKSRLLSDRFSAERPKGSFSTLEIQRTEQGDSAMYLCASSPSRTGTIYNEQFFGPGTRLTVL.

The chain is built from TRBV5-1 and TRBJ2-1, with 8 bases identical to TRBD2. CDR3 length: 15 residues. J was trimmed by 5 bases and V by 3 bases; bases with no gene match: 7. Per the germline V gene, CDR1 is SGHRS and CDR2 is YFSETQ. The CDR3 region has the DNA TGCGCCAGCAGCTCCTTAGCGGGGCCCAACAATGAGCAGTTCTTC. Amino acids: CASSSLAGPNNEQFF.

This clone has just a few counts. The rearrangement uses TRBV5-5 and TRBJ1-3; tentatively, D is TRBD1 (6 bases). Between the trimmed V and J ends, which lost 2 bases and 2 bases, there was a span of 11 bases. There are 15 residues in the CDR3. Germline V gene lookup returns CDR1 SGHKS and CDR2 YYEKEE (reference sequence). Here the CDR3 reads CASSFQGSTGNTIYF. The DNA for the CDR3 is TGTGCCAGCAGCTTTCAGGGGTCCACTGGAAACACCATATATTTT.

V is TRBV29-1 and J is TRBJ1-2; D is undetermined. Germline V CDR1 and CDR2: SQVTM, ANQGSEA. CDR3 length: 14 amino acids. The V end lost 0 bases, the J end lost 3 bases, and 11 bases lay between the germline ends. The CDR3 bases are TGCAGCGTTGAAGAACACCCTCCCCACTATGGCTACACCTTC. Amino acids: CSVEEHPPHYGYTF.

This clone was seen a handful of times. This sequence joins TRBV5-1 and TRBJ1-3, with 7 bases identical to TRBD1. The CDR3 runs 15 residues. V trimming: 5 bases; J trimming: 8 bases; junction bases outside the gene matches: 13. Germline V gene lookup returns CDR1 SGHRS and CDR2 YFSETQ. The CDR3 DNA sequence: TGCGCCAGCAGTTCAGGGGGGCTGGGATCGGACACCATATATTTT. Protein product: CASSSGGLGSDTIYF.

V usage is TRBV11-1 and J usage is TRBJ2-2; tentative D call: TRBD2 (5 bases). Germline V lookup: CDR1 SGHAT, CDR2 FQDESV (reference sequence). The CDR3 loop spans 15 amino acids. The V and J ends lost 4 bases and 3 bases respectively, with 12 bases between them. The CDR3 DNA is TGTGCCAGCAGCTCCGGACTCGGTTACACCGGGGAGCTGTTTTTT. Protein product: CASSSGLGYTGELFF.